These 4 T cell receptor beta chains share one sample of origin, sequenced in a study of beta chain features in type 1 diabetes. Overall study results and limits: Among patients with Type 1 diabetes, TCRB CDR3s were moderately but significantly shorter in every one of the four CD4+ subsets.

These receptors are not linked to any known antigen. Since all of the isolated RNA was reverse transcribed, expressed TCRB transcripts were what got sequenced. TCRdb's table, derived via immunoSEQ multiplex PCR, lists solely in-frame clones and lacks some. The sample shows 250,000 to 350,000 clones, roughly an eighth of them seen only once. What was sequenced was naive CD4+ T cells from blood. The receptors were sampled from a young man with type 1 diabetes.

The V and J genes are TRBV25-1 and TRBJ1-3; D remains unclear. V lost 3 bases to trimming and J lost 12 bases, with 24 bases between them. CDR1 MGHDK and CDR2 SYGVNS come from the germline V gene. The CDR3 is 16 residues long. CDR3 in DNA: TGTGCCAGCAGTGATCAAAATTTGCGGGCCGGTGCAAACATATATTTT. Its translation is CASSDQNLRAGANIYF. The full variable domain, in which reference TRBV25-1 and TRBJ1-3 provide the parts outside the CDR3, is EADIYQTPRYLVIGTGKKITLECSQTMGHDKMYWYQQDPGMELHLIHYSYGVNSTEKGDLSSESTVSRIRTEHFPLTLESARPSHTSQYLCASSDQNLRAGANIYFGEGSWLTVV.

The sample holds a few counts of this clone. The sample has other DNA sequences that encode this CDR3 too. The V call is TRBV27, the J call TRBJ1-2; maybe TRBD1 (6 bases). CDR3 length equals 13 residues. V was clipped by 6 bases and J by 2 bases, with 10 bases between them. Germline V lookup: CDR1 MNHEY, CDR2 SMNVEV (reference sequence). The DNA for the CDR3 is TGTGCCAGCAGCCTTGACAGGAACTATGGCTACACCTTC. It encodes CASSLDRNYGYTF.

This clone occurred a few times. V gene TRBV5-1 combines with J gene TRBJ2-3, with 10 bases aligning to TRBD1. The CDR3 runs 15 residues. With 4 bases clipped from V and 3 bases from J, the junction kept 5 bases outside the gene matches. In germline, CDR1 is SGHRS, CDR2 YFSETQ. In DNA, the CDR3 is TGCGCCAGCAGCCCCGGGACAGGGGTTACAGATACGCAGTATTTT. Protein sequence: CASSPGTGVTDTQYF. The full variable domain, rest sourced from reference TRBV5-1 and TRBJ2-3, is KAGVTQTPRYLIKTRGQQVTLSCSPISGHRSVSWYQQTPGQGLQFLFEYFSETQRNKGNFPGRFSGRQFSNSRSEMNVSTLELGDSALYLCASSPGTGVTDTQYFGPGTRLTVL.

The rearrangement uses TRBV28 and TRBJ1-1; D gene unclear. The CDR3 consists of 13 residues. The germline CDR1 and CDR2 sequences are MDHEN and SYDVKM. Trimming removed 4 bases at V and 4 bases at J, with 10 bases between. The CDR3, as DNA: TGTGCCAGCAGTTCCTCACGGGGCACTGAAGCTTTCTTT. Translating it yields CASSSSRGTEAFF.